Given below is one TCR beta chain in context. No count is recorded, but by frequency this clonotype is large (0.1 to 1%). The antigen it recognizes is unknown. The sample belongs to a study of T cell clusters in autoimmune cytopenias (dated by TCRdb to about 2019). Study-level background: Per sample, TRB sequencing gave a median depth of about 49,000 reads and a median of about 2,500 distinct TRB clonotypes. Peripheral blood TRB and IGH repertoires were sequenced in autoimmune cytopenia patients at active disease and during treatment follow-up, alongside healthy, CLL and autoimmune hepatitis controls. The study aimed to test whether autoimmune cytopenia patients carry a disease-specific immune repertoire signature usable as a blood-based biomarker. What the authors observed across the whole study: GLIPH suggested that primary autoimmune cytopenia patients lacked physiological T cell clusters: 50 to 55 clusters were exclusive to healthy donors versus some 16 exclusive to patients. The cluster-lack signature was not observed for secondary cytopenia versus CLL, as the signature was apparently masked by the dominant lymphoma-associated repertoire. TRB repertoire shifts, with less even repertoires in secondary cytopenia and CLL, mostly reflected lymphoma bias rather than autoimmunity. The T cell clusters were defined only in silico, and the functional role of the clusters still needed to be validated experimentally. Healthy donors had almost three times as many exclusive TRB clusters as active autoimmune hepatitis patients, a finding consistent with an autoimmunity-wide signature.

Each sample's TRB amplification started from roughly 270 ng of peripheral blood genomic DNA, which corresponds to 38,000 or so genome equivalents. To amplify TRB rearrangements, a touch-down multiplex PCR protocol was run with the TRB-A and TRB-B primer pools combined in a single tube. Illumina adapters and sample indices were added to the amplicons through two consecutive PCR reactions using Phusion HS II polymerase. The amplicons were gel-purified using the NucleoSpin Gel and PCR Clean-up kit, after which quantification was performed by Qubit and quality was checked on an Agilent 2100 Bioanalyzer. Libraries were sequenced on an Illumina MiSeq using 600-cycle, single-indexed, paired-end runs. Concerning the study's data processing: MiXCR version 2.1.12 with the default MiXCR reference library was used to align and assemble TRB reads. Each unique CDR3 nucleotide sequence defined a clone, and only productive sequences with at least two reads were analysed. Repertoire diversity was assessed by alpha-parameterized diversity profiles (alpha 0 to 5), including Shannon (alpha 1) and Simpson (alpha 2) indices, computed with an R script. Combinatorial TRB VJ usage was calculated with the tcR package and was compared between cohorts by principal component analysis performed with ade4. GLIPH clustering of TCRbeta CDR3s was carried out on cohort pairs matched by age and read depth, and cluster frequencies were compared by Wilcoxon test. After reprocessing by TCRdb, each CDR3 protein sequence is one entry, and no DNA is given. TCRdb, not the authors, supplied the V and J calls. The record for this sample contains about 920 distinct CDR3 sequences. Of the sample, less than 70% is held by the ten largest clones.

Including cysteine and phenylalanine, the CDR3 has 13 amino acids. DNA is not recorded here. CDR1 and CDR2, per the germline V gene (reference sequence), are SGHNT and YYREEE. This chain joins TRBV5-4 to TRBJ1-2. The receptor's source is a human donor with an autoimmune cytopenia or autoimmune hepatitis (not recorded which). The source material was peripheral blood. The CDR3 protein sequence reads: CASSLDRDAGYTF.